The next 30 T cell receptor beta chains were all read from a single sample in a study of T cell repertoires in aging, cancer and after chemotherapy. A mixed TRB-A/B primer pool amplified rearranged TRB by multiplex touch-down PCR. MiXCR, applied by TCRdb to the multiplex PCR reads, yields one record per CDR3 protein. This table holds 5,500 to 7,000 distinct CDR3 sequences, more than 25% found once. The template was genomic DNA from peripheral blood, not RNA. Sequencing used blood. These receptors were collected from a human donor in good health.

Judged by abundance, this clonotype is medium-sized. In nucleotides, the CDR3 is TGTGCCAGCAGTCCGGGGGTCTACTATGGCTACACCTTC. Protein sequence: CASSPGVYYGYTF. The chain links TRBV27 to TRBJ1-2, with D possibly matching TRBD1 (5 bases). There are 13 residues in the CDR3. Germline V gene data show CDR1 as MNHEY and CDR2 as SMNVEV (reference sequence). Trimming pared 5 bases from V and 3 bases from J, leaving 10 bases between.

V is TRBV20-1 and J is TRBJ2-3; 8 bases match TRBD2. V shed 0 bases and J 3 bases; nucleotides not matched to a gene: 5. Germline assignment: CDR1 DFQATT and CDR2 SNEGSKA (reference sequence). The CDR3 is made up of 15 amino acids. The CDR3 loop reads CSARDPASGTDTQYF. The DNA for the CDR3 is TGCAGTGCTAGAGATCCGGCTAGCGGGACAGATACGCAGTATTTT.

Comment on this clonotype: This may arise from a read error, as a much more abundant clone is one base away. J is TRBJ2-1 and V is TRBV19; the D call may be TRBD1 or TRBD2 (6 bases each). This CDR3 contains 17 residues. Looked up from germline, CDR1 is LNHDA and CDR2 is SQIVND (reference sequence). The DNA of the CDR3 is TGTACCAGTAGTATCAAGGTGGGGGGCTTCCCTTACAATGAGCAGTTCTTC. Translation gives CTSSIKVGGFPYNEQFF.

In its sample, this clonotype is medium-sized. The V gene is TRBV6-5, the J gene TRBJ1-4; 9 bases are shared with TRBD1. The CDR3 extends over 14 amino acids. Germline CDR1 reads MNHEY; CDR2 reads SVGAGI. The trim removed 5 bases at V and 8 bases at J, leaving 6 bases unmatched. This CDR3 is CASSETGGGEKLFF. Written as DNA, the CDR3 is TGTGCCAGCAGTGAAACAGGGGGCGGCGAAAAACTGTTTTTT.

This clonotype has just a few counts. V usage is TRBV13 and J usage is TRBJ2-5, with 7 bases that match TRBD2. This CDR3 contains 17 residues. Trimming at V came to 3 bases and at J to 3 bases, leaving 13 bases not matched to a gene. The germline CDR1 and CDR2 sequences are PRHDT and FYEKMQ (reference sequence). DNA of the CDR3: TGTGCCAGCAGCTTCTCCCCCGGGGGGACCGATAAAGAGACCCAGTACTTC. It codes for CASSFSPGGTDKETQYF. The complete variable domain, with remaining parts taken from reference TRBV13 and TRBJ2-5, reads AAGVIQSPRHLIKEKRETATLKCYPIPRHDTVYWYQQGPGQDPQFLISFYEKMQSDKGSIPDRFSAQQFSDYHSELNMSSLELGDSALYFCASSFSPGGTDKETQYFGPGTRLLVL.

This clonotype is judged medium-sized (0.01 to 0.1%). This chain uses TRBV6-5 with TRBJ1-6; perhaps TRBD1 as D (6 bases). The CDR3 sequence is 13 residues long. CDR1 is MNHEY and CDR2 is SVGAGI in the germline V gene. The V gene lost 6 bases and the J gene lost 9 bases, with 12 bases spanning the gap. The CDR3 nucleotides are TGTGCCAGCAGGGATACAGGGCGTTCACCCCTCCACTTT. Protein product: CASRDTGRSPLHF.

In nucleotides, the CDR3 is TGCAGTGCTAGTGGTCGCGACAGCTGGAGCAATCAGCCCCAGCATTTT. Protein: CSASGRDSWSNQPQHF. V gene TRBV20-1 combines with J gene TRBJ1-5; possibly TRBD1 for D (5 bases). The V gene's germline CDR1 is DFQATT and CDR2 SNEGSKA (reference sequence). V lost 3 bases and J lost 1, with 16 bases in between. The CDR3 totals 16 residues.

This clonotype was counted between two and nine times. The chain joins TRBV5-4 to TRBJ2-1; 12 nucleotides agree with TRBD2. V shed 0 bases, J shed 6 bases, and the junction held 4 bases outside the gene matches. This CDR3 comprises 16 residues. Germline V gene lookup returns CDR1 SGHNT and CDR2 YYREEE (reference sequence). This chain's CDR3 is CASSLDRLAGANEQFF. In DNA, the CDR3 is TGTGCCAGCAGCTTGGATCGACTAGCGGGAGCCAATGAGCAGTTCTTC. Variable domain in full (rest from reference TRBV5-4 and TRBJ2-1): ETGVTQSPTHLIKTRGQQVTLRCSSQSGHNTVSWYQQALGQGPQFIFQYYREEENGRGNFPPRFSGLQFPNYSSELNVNALELDDSALYLCASSLDRLAGANEQFFGPGTRLTVL.

This chain uses TRBV6-2 or TRBV6-3 with TRBJ2-5; D may match TRBD1 or TRBD2 (6 bases each). Trimming cost V 5 bases and J 4 bases, with 11 bases left between them. The CDR3 covers 13 residues. Germline values: CDR1 MNHEY, CDR2 SVGEGT. CDR3 nucleotide sequence: TGTGCCAGCAGTAGGGGGGCCCTAGAGACCCAGTACTTC. Translation gives CASSRGALETQYF.

This clonotype is deemed medium-sized. This sequence joins TRBV19 and TRBJ1-5, with D perhaps matching TRBD1 (5 bases). Germline V gene data show CDR1 as LNHDA and CDR2 as SQIVND (reference sequence). V was pared by 6 bases and J by 7 bases, with 13 bases between. The CDR3 length is 13 residues. The CDR3 loop is CASSPGREQPQHF. CDR3 in DNA: TGTGCCAGTAGCCCGGGGCGGGAACAGCCCCAGCATTTT.

The chain couples TRBV6-5 to TRBJ1-5; a weak D match, TRBD1 (5 bases). The CDR3 has 15 amino acids. V dropped 2 bases and J dropped 3 bases, with 11 bases sitting between them. From germline, CDR1 is MNHEY and CDR2 SVGAGI. The DNA of the CDR3 is TGTGCCAGCAGTTACCGGCAGGGACCCAATCAGCCCCAGCATTTT. It translates to CASSYRQGPNQPQHF.

This clonotype came up a few times. The chain combines TRBV6-2 or TRBV6-3 with TRBJ2-2; D perhaps matches TRBD2 (5 bases). Germline-derived CDR1 and CDR2 are MNHEY and SVGEGT. The ends were cut back, 0 bases at V and 2 bases at J, with 22 bases in the middle. This CDR3 has 20 residues. The CDR3 sequence: CASSYSIVIFGGRNTGELFF. The CDR3 region has the DNA TGTGCCAGCAGTTACTCGATTGTAATCTTCGGAGGACGAAACACCGGGGAGCTGTTTTTT.

CDR3: CASRTIGDQQPQHF. The CDR3 bases are TGTGCCAGCAGAACCATTGGGGATCAGCAGCCCCAGCATTTT. V usage is TRBV6-5 and J usage is TRBJ1-5; D unresolved. The CDR3 spans 14 residues. Looked up from germline, CDR1 is MNHEY and CDR2 is SVGAGI. Between the trimmed V and J ends, which lost 6 bases and 7 bases, there was a span of 16 bases.

About this clonotype: This may arise from a read error, as a much more abundant clone is one base away. The J gene is TRBJ2-7, the V gene TRBV11-3; the D is unclear. There are 15 residues in the CDR3. Germline loops: CDR1 SGHNT, CDR2 YENEEA. CDR3 in amino acids: CARSLDRRQKYEQYF. CDR3 sequence (DNA): TGTGCCAGAAGCTTAGATCGACGACAAAAGTACGAGCAGTACTTC.

This clonotype is labeled medium-sized. This sequence joins TRBV27 and TRBJ2-7, with D perhaps matching TRBD1 (6 bases). The CDR3 length is 13 residues. The ends were cut back, 5 bases at V and 2 bases at J, with 10 bases in the middle. CDR1 is MNHEY, CDR2 SMNVEV, per germline (reference sequence). CDR3: CASSTRTAYEQYF. CDR3 coding DNA: TGTGCCAGCAGTACAAGGACAGCCTACGAGCAGTACTTC.

The chain combines TRBV5-4 with TRBJ2-7; 12 nucleotides agree with TRBD2. Germline CDR1 reads SGHNT; CDR2 reads YYREEE (reference sequence). The CDR3 is 13 residues long. Germline trimming cut 5 bases from V and 7 bases from J; bases unmatched to any gene: 4. The CDR3 DNA is TGTGCCAGCAGGGACGGACTAGCGGGAGAGCAGTACTTC. This sequence encodes CASRDGLAGEQYF. The full variable domain, with the rest looked up from reference TRBV5-4 and TRBJ2-7, is ETGVTQSPTHLIKTRGQQVTLRCSSQSGHNTVSWYQQALGQGPQFIFQYYREEENGRGNFPPRFSGLQFPNYSSELNVNALELDDSALYLCASRDGLAGEQYFGPGTRLTVT.

This clonotype was seen only once. This chain connects TRBV20-1 to TRBJ2-5; D is unresolved. CDR3 length: 15 amino acids. Germline values: CDR1 DFQATT, CDR2 SNEGSKA (reference sequence). V was shortened by 0 bases and J by 2 bases, with 13 bases between the two germline ends. CDR3 sequence: CSARDHFSPQETQYF. The CDR3 nucleotides read TGCAGTGCTAGAGATCATTTTTCCCCACAAGAGACCCAGTACTTC.

This clonotype is medium-sized within its sample. The rearrangement joins TRBV6-4 to TRBJ2-1; the D is unclear. The germline V gene encodes CDR1 MRHNA and CDR2 SNTAGT. The CDR3 consists of 13 residues. The ends were cut back, 0 bases at V and 7 bases at J, with 7 bases in the middle. The CDR3 nucleotides are TGTGCCAGCAGTGACTCCGACTCAAATGAGCAGTTCTTC. It encodes CASSDSDSNEQFF.

This clonotype was picked up a small number of times. The rearrangement joins TRBV7-2 to TRBJ2-5; D is perhaps TRBD1 or TRBD2 (5 bases each). The length of the CDR3 is 15 residues. V shed 5 bases and J shed 5 bases, with 18 bases lying between them. The germline CDR1 and CDR2 sequences are SGHTA and FQGNSA. The CDR3 region has the DNA TGTGCCAGCAGCCCGAACACCGGCTGGGGGGAGACCCAGTACTTC. Protein sequence: CASSPNTGWGETQYF.

In this sample, this clonotype turned up once. The J gene is TRBJ2-4, the V gene TRBV11-1, with 7 nucleotides matching TRBD2. Trimming removed 1 base from V and 0 bases from J; junction bases left unmatched: 3. The V gene's germline CDR1 is SGHAT and CDR2 FQDESV (reference sequence). The CDR3 loop spans 16 amino acids. The CDR3 region is CASSLDWGGAKNIQYF. CDR3 bases: TGTGCCAGCAGCTTAGATTGGGGGGGAGCCAAAAACATTCAGTACTTC. The full variable domain, completed using reference TRBV11-1 and TRBJ2-4, is EAEVAQSPRYKITEKSQAVAFWCDPISGHATLYWYRQILGQGPELLVQFQDESVVDDSQLPKDRFSAERLKGVDSTLKIQPAELGDSAMYLCASSLDWGGAKNIQYFGAGTRLSVL.

The chain links TRBV27 to TRBJ2-1, with D possibly TRBD2 on 5 matching bases. In germline, CDR1 is MNHEY, CDR2 SMNVEV (reference sequence). The V and J ends lost 8 bases and 8 bases respectively, with 10 bases between them. The CDR3 extends over 11 amino acids. The CDR3 spells CASRMGDEQFF. DNA of the CDR3: TGTGCCAGCCGTATGGGAGATGAGCAGTTCTTC.

The table lists this clonotype with a few counts. The chain employs TRBV24-1 and TRBJ2-7; no definite D call. V was trimmed by 4 bases and J by 0 bases, leaving 12 bases between them. The CDR3 spans 15 residues. The germline V gene has CDR1 KGHDR and CDR2 SFDVKD. For the CDR3, the DNA is TGTGCCACCAGTGAGCGGACGGTGAGCTCCTACGAGCAGTACTTC. It translates to CATSERTVSSYEQYF.

This clonotype is medium-sized. CDR3 sequence reads: CATSTSPGQGGDTQYF. CDR3 coding DNA: TGTGCCACCAGCACCTCCCCAGGTCAGGGAGGGGATACGCAGTATTTT. This chain uses TRBV15 with TRBJ2-3; 7 nucleotides match TRBD2. V shed 4 bases, J shed 6 bases, and the junction held 13 bases outside the gene matches. This CDR3 region has 16 residues. Looked up from germline, CDR1 is LNHNV and CDR2 is YYDKDF (reference sequence).

This clonotype is classed as medium-sized. The rearrangement joins TRBV15 to TRBJ2-3; unclear D gene. V was clipped by 0 bases and J by 6 bases, with 10 bases between them. The CDR3 runs to 14 residues. Germline CDR1 is LNHNV and CDR2 is YYDKDF (reference sequence). The CDR3 reads CATSRDPAADTQYF. Here the CDR3 DNA reads TGTGCCACCAGCAGAGATCCCGCGGCCGATACGCAGTATTTT.

V is TRBV4-3 and J is TRBJ1-4; no clear D. The CDR3 sequence is 17 residues long. The germline V and J ends were trimmed by 1 base and 8 bases, with 20 bases remaining between them. Germline CDR1 LGHNA, CDR2 YSLEER. In DNA, the CDR3 is TGCGCCAGCAGCCAAGGGGTCAGCTCAGTGATTGGGGAAAAACTGTTTTTT. As protein: CASSQGVSSVIGEKLFF.

The chain uses TRBV19 and TRBJ2-1; 9 bases match TRBD2. CDR1 and CDR2 (germline): LNHDA, SQIVND (reference sequence). This CDR3 has 16 amino acids. With 5 bases clipped from V and 6 bases from J, the junction kept 11 bases outside the gene matches. The CDR3, as DNA: TGTGCCAGTAGTTTTCAACCCGGGACTAGCTTCAATGAGCAGTTCTTC. It yields the protein CASSFQPGTSFNEQFF.

The CDR3 spells CASSSGPPRYNEQFF. The CDR3 DNA sequence: TGTGCCAGCAGCTCGGGCCCCCCGAGGTACAATGAGCAGTTCTTC. The chain carries TRBV7-2 and TRBJ2-1; D uncertain. Germline loops: CDR1 SGHTA, CDR2 FQGNSA. The length of the CDR3 is 15 residues. Trimming shortened V by 4 bases and J by 4 bases, and 14 bases separated the two germline ends.

This clonotype was found once. The CDR3 DNA follows: TGTGCCAGCAGCCAAGTCATCGACCCCGGGGAGCTGTTTTTT. Translating it yields CASSQVIDPGELFF. The chain recombines TRBV28 with TRBJ2-2; no firm D call. V was trimmed by 6 bases and J by 6 bases, leaving 14 bases between them. Germline V gene sequence: CDR1 MDHEN, CDR2 SYDVKM. The CDR3 runs 14 residues.

This clonotype has only a few counts. This chain links TRBV18 with TRBJ1-2; TRBD1 might be the D (5 bases). Looked up from germline, CDR1 is KGHSH and CDR2 is LQKENI. CDR3 length: 15 residues. Between the trimmed V and J ends, which lost 6 bases and 5 bases, there was a span of 19 bases. Written as DNA, the CDR3 is TGTGCCAGCTCGGCACCGCTGGGACCGAGATATGGCTACACCTTC. It is translated as CASSAPLGPRYGYTF.

This clonotype is medium-sized in the sample. V and J are TRBV13 and TRBJ2-2; D not resolved. Trimming removed 1 base from V and 13 bases from J, with 7 bases in between. The CDR3 has 11 residues. Germline V CDR1 and CDR2: PRHDT, FYEKMQ (reference sequence). CDR3 sequence reads: CASSLDRGLFF. DNA for the CDR3: TGTGCCAGCAGCTTAGACCGTGGGCTGTTTTTT.